This T cell receptor beta chain emerged from a study of blood T cells in healthy people across ages. Only a few counts were recorded for this clonotype. This CDR3 has 15 amino acids. The germline CDR1 and CDR2 sequences are SEHNR and FQNEAQ (reference sequence). Together with a sample-barcoded 5' primer, a J-beta primer mix was included in a second PCR lasting about 7 to 11 cycles. TCRdb fed the 5' RACE reads into MiXCR, producing one record per CDR3 protein. The profile shows hundreds of thousands of distinct CDR3 sequences, roughly 25% of them singletons. These data were also filed under a second study, of T cells of mothers and their children. From that study: Every mother supplied over 8 million TCR beta CDR3 reads and every child around 3 million.

The clonotype originates from a boy aged 5-17 years in good health. The sequencing input was blood. This chain connects TRBV7-9 to TRBJ2-5, with 9 positions matching TRBD1. The J call may be in error: the DNA end matches TRBJ2-1 better. This CDR3 is CASSGPTGGSDEQFF. The CDR3 DNA reads as TGTGCCAGCAGCGGCCCGACAGGGGGTTCGGATGAGCAGTTCTTC.